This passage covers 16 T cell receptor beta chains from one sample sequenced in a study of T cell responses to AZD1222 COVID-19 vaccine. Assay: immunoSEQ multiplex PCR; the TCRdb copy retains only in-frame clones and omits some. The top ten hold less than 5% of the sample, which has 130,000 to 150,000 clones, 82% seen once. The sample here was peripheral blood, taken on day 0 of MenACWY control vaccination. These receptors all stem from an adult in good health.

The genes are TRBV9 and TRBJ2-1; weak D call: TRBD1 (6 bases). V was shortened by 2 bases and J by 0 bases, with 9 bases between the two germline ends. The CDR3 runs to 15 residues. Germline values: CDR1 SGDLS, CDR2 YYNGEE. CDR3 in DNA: TGTGCCAGCAGCGTGGGGGCATACTCCTACAATGAGCAGTTCTTC. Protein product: CASSVGAYSYNEQFF. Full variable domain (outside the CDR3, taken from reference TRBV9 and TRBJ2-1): DSGVTQTPKHLITATGQRVTLRCSPRSGDLSVYWYQQSLDQGLQFLIQYYNGEERAKGNILERFSAQQFPDLHSELNLSSLELGDSALYFCASSVGAYSYNEQFFGPGTRLTVL.

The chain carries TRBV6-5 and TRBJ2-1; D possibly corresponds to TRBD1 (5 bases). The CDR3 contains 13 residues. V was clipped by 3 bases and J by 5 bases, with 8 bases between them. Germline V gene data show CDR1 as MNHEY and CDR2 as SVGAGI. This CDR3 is CASSYAGNNEQFF. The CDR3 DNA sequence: TGTGCCAGCAGTTATGCAGGGAACAATGAGCAGTTCTTC.

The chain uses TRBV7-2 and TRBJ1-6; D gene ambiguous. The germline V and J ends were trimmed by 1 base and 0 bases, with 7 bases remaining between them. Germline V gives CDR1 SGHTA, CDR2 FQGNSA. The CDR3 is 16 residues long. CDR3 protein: CASSLGPSSYNSPLHF. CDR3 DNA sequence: TGTGCCAGCAGCTTAGGACCGAGCTCCTATAATTCACCCCTCCACTTT.

The CDR3 is CASSYSAVYSNQPQHF. The DNA of the CDR3 is TGTGCCAGCAGTTACTCGGCGGTTTATAGCAATCAGCCCCAGCATTTT. The genes are TRBV6-2 or TRBV6-3 and TRBJ1-5; D not certain. The ends were cut back, 0 bases at V and 0 bases at J, with 9 bases in the middle. The germline CDR1 and CDR2 sequences are MNHEY and SVGEGT. The CDR3 covers 16 residues.

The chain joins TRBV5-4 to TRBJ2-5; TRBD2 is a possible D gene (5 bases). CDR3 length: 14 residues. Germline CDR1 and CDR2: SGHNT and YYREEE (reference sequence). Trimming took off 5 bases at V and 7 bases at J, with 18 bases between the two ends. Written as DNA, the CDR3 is TGTGCCAGCAGGGGAGACTACTTCGGCGGGACCCAGTACTTC. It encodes CASRGDYFGGTQYF. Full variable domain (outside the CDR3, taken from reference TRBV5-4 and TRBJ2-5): ETGVTQSPTHLIKTRGQQVTLRCSSQSGHNTVSWYQQALGQGPQFIFQYYREEENGRGNFPPRFSGLQFPNYSSELNVNALELDDSALYLCASRGDYFGGTQYFGPGTRLLVL.

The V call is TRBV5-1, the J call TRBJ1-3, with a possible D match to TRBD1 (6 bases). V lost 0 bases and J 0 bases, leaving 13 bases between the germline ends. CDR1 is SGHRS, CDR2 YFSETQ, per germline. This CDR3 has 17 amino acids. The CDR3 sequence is CASSLGAQGFSGNTIYF. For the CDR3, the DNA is TGCGCCAGCAGCTTGGGGGCACAGGGATTCTCTGGAAACACCATATATTTT.

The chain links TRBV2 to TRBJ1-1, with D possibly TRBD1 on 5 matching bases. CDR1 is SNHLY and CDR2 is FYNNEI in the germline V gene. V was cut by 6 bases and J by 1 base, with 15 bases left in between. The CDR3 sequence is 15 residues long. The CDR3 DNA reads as TGTGCCAGCAGCCTGTCGGGACGGACGAACACTGAAGCTTTCTTT. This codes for CASSLSGRTNTEAFF.

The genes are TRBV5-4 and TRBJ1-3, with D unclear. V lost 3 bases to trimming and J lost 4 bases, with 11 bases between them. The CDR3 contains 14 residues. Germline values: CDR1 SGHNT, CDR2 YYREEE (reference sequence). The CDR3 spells CASSYGLAGNTIYF. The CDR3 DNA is TGTGCCAGCAGCTATGGTTTAGCGGGAAACACCATATATTTT.

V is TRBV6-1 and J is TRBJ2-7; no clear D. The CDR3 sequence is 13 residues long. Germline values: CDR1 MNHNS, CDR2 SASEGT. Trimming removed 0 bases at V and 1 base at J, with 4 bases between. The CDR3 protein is CASSEAGSYEQYV. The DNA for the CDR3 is TGTGCCAGCAGTGAAGCTGGTTCCTACGAGCAGTACGTC.

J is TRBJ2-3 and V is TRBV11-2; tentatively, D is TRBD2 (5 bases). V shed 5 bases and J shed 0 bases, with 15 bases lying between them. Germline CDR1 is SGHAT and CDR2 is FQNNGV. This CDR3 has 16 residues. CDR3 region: CASSLFGVPSTDTQYF. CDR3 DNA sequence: TGTGCCAGCAGCCTGTTCGGGGTTCCTAGCACAGATACGCAGTATTTT.

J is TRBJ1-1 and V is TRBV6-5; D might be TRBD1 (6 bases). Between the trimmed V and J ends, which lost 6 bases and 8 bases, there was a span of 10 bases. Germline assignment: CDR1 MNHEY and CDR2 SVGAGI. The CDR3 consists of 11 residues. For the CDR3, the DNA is TGTGCCAGCAGCAGGACAGCAGAAGCTTTCTTT. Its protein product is CASSRTAEAFF.

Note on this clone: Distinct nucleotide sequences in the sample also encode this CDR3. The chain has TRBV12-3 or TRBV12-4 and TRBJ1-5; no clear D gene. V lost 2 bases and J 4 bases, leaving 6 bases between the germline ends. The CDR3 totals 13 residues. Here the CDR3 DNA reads TGTGCCAGCAGTTTAAGTCAGAATCAGCCCCAGCATTTT. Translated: CASSLSQNQPQHF.

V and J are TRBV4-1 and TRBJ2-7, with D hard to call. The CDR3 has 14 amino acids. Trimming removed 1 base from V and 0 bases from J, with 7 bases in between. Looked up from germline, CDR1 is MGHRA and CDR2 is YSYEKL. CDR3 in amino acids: CASSQGKSSYEQYF. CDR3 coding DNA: TGCGCCAGCAGCCAAGGGAAGAGCTCCTACGAGCAGTACTTC.

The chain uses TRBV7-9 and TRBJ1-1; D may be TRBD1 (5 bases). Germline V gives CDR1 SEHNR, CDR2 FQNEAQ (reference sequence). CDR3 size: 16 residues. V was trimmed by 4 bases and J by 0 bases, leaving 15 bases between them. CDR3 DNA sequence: TGTGCCAGCAGCTCAGTCTTGACAGCACTGAACACTGAAGCTTTCTTT. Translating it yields CASSSVLTALNTEAFF.

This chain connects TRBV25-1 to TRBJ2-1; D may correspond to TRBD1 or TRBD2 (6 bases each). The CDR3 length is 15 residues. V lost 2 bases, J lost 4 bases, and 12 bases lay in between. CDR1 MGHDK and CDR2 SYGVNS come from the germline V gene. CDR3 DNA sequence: TGTGCCAGCAGTGAAGTGGGGGGCGAATACAATGAGCAGTTCTTC. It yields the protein CASSEVGGEYNEQFF.

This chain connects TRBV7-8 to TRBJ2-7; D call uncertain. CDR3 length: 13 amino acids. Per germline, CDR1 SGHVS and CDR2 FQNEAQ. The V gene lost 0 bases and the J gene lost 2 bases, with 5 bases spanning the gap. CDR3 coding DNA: TGTGCCAGCAGCTTAGCTCCCCCCTACGAGCAGTACGTC. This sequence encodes CASSLAPPYEQYV.